The next 20 T cell receptor beta chains were all read from a single sample in a study of T-cell memory formation after mild COVID-19. TCRdb reanalysed the 5' RACE reads using MiXCR and keeps one entry per CDR3 protein. The table has some 310,000 distinct CDR3 sequences, under 25% seen once. Sequencing used PBMCs or a T cell subset sorted from them (not recorded which). All receptors come from a man younger than 35 who had mild COVID-19 (a few samples of this study predate the infection). Cell type and time point are not known.

The V and J genes are TRBV15 and TRBJ2-7; the D is unclear. The V end was cut by 0 bases, the J end by 1 base, with 4 bases between. The CDR3 length is 13 residues. Germline CDR1 and CDR2: LNHNV and YYDKDF (reference sequence). The CDR3 spells CATSRDRSYEQYF. The CDR3 nucleotides are TGTGCCACCAGCAGAGATAGGTCCTACGAGCAGTACTTC.

The chain employs TRBV25-1 and TRBJ2-7; 7 bases are shared with TRBD1. The trim removed 4 bases at V and 4 bases at J, leaving 10 bases unmatched. CDR1 is MGHDK and CDR2 is SYGVNS in the germline V gene. The CDR3 spans 15 residues. In DNA, the CDR3 is TGTGCCAGCAGTGCGGGACAGCCGGGGTCGTACGAGCAGTACTTC. This sequence encodes CASSAGQPGSYEQYF.

Only a few counts were recorded for this clonotype. The rearrangement uses TRBV7-9 and TRBJ1-4, with no clear D. This CDR3 comprises 14 residues. Germline lookup yields CDR1 SEHNR and CDR2 FQNEAQ (reference sequence). Trimming pared 6 bases from V and 4 bases from J, leaving 12 bases between. The CDR3 is CASRGLYSNEKLFF. DNA for the CDR3: TGTGCCAGCAGGGGCCTCTATAGTAATGAAAAACTGTTTTTT.

The chain recombines TRBV5-1 with TRBJ2-1; 8 nucleotides line up with TRBD2. The CDR3 runs to 15 residues. The germline gives CDR1 SGHRS, CDR2 YFSETQ. V trimming: 3 bases; J trimming: 0 bases; junction bases outside the gene matches: 2. The CDR3 region has the DNA TGCGCCAGCAGCTATAGCGGGGACTCCTACAATGAGCAGTTCTTC. Encoded protein: CASSYSGDSYNEQFF.

This chain uses TRBV7-3 with TRBJ2-6; 11 bases fit TRBD1. Germline CDR1 reads SGHTA; CDR2 reads FQGTGA. V lost 5 bases, J lost 4 bases, and 10 bases stayed unmatched. The CDR3 is 18 amino acids. DNA of the CDR3: TGTGCCAGCAGCGCTCGCGGACAGGGGGCAGGAGGGGCCAACGTCCTGACTTTC. Translating it yields CASSARGQGAGGANVLTF.

J is TRBJ2-2 and V is TRBV6-4; TRBD2 is a possible D gene (5 bases). V lost 0 bases, J lost 1 base, and 6 bases lay in between. Germline lookup yields CDR1 MRHNA and CDR2 SNTAGT. The CDR3 is 15 amino acids. The CDR3 loop is CASSDSAGNTGELFF. CDR3 sequence (DNA): TGTGCCAGCAGTGACTCGGCGGGGAACACCGGGGAGCTGTTTTTT.

This clonotype has a count of ten or more. The J gene is TRBJ2-3, the V gene TRBV6-2 or TRBV6-3; no firm D call. The CDR3 is 15 residues long. The germline V gene has CDR1 MNHEY and CDR2 SVGEGT. The ends were cut back, 0 bases at V and 2 bases at J, with 9 bases in the middle. The CDR3 region has the DNA TGTGCCAGCAGTTACTCCGAGACCGACACAGATACGCAGTATTTT. It is translated as CASSYSETDTDTQYF.

Only one count was recorded for this clonotype. The chain carries TRBV5-5 and TRBJ2-7, with a weak D call TRBD2 (6 bases). There are 14 residues in the CDR3. V lost 4 bases, J lost 5 bases, and 16 bases lay in between. Per germline, CDR1 SGHKS and CDR2 YYEKEE (reference sequence). CDR3 protein: CASSVLNPGDEQYF. In DNA form, the CDR3 reads TGTGCCAGCAGCGTGCTCAATCCGGGGGACGAGCAGTACTTC.

This sequence joins TRBV7-6 and TRBJ2-1; the D is unclear. The CDR3 is 13 residues long. The germline V gene has CDR1 SGHVS and CDR2 FNYEAQ. The germline V and J ends were trimmed by 2 bases and 9 bases, with 11 bases remaining between them. The CDR3 coding sequence is TGTGCCAGCAGCTTATTCGGGTTTGGTGAGCAGTTCTTC. Protein: CASSLFGFGEQFF.

The gene calls are TRBV9 and TRBJ1-6, with D unresolved. Trimming left V 5 bases short and J 5 bases short, with 8 bases between. The CDR3 is 13 residues long. Germline values: CDR1 SGDLS, CDR2 YYNGEE. CDR3 DNA sequence: TGTGCCAGCAGTATCAGAGATAATTCACCCCTCCACTTT. As protein: CASSIRDNSPLHF.

This clonotype was counted between two and nine times. The genes are TRBV5-5 and TRBJ2-5; 11 nucleotides line up with TRBD1. The ends lost 5 bases at V and 5 bases at J; junction bases unmatched: 11. CDR1 is SGHKS and CDR2 is YYEKEE in the germline V gene (reference sequence). This CDR3 comprises 16 residues. For the CDR3, the DNA is TGTGCCAGCAGAAGCGGGACAGGGGGACCGGGTGAGACCCAGTACTTC. Encoded protein: CASRSGTGGPGETQYF.

This clonotype has more than one count but fewer than ten. V usage is TRBV5-1 and J usage is TRBJ2-2, with D possibly called TRBD1 or TRBD2 (6 bases each). The CDR3 is made up of 17 amino acids. Germline V CDR1 and CDR2: SGHRS, YFSETQ. V dropped 7 bases and J dropped 7 bases, with 26 bases sitting between them. CDR3 DNA: TGCGCCAGCCATCCGGGACGCCGGGGGCTCCTTGTCGGGGAGCTGTTTTTT. Its protein is CASHPGRRGLLVGELFF.

This sequence joins TRBV6-4 and TRBJ2-3; 9 nucleotides match TRBD2. The ends lost 3 bases at V and 2 bases at J; junction bases unmatched: 6. Germline loops: CDR1 MRHNA, CDR2 SNTAGT. CDR3 length: 16 residues. The CDR3 DNA reads as TGTGCCAGCAGTGATGTAGGCGGGGGGGCCACAGATACGCAGTATTTT. This translates into CASSDVGGGATDTQYF.

This clonotype was seen only a few times. V and J are TRBV7-9 and TRBJ2-1; TRBD2 aligns across 9 bases. Germline CDR1 reads SEHNR; CDR2 reads FQNEAQ (reference sequence). The CDR3 is 16 residues long. Trimming at V came to 5 bases and at J to 9 bases, leaving 14 bases not matched to a gene. The CDR3 DNA reads as TGTGCCAGCAGCCCCCGGCGGGGGGGAGGCTTGGGTGAGCAGTTCTTC. Protein sequence: CASSPRRGGGLGEQFF.

CDR3 sequence reads: CASSRGTGLNEKLFF. CDR3 coding DNA: TGTGCCAGCTCGCGAGGGACAGGCCTCAATGAAAAACTGTTTTTT. The rearrangement uses TRBV18 and TRBJ1-4, with 8 bases fitting TRBD1. Losses at the gene ends were 6 bases for V and 5 bases for J; bases not matched to a gene: 8. This CDR3 is 15 amino acids long. Germline V lookup: CDR1 KGHSH, CDR2 LQKENI.

This clonotype came up a few times. The rearrangement joins TRBV5-1 to TRBJ2-3; no firm D call. Trimming stripped 0 bases from V and 6 bases from J, with 11 bases between. The germline V gene has CDR1 SGHRS and CDR2 YFSETQ. CDR3 length: 14 residues. The CDR3 protein is CASSLASIADTQYF. DNA for the CDR3: TGCGCCAGCAGCTTGGCGTCGATCGCGGATACGCAGTATTTT.

This rearrangement joins TRBV5-1 to TRBJ2-7, with TRBD1 matching 7 bases. Germline CDR1 and CDR2: SGHRS and YFSETQ. The CDR3 runs 13 residues. Trimming removed 4 bases from V and 5 bases from J; junction bases left unmatched: 6. The CDR3 spells CASSPQGNNEQYF. CDR3 bases: TGCGCCAGCAGCCCACAGGGGAACAACGAGCAGTACTTC.

The chain carries TRBV4-3 and TRBJ1-2, with D uncertain. In germline, CDR1 is LGHNA, CDR2 YSLEER. The CDR3 consists of 14 residues. Between the trimmed V and J ends, which lost 2 bases and 5 bases, there was a span of 12 bases. The CDR3 bases are TGCGCCAGCAGCCAACTCGTGGGTTCTTATGGCTACACCTTC. The encoded protein is CASSQLVGSYGYTF.

The genes are TRBV28 and TRBJ1-1; D is uncertain. Germline-derived CDR1 and CDR2 are MDHEN and SYDVKM. V was shortened by 1 base and J by 6 bases, with 12 bases between the two germline ends. CDR3 length: 14 residues. CDR3 in amino acids: CASSLLTTGPEAFF. The DNA of the CDR3 is TGTGCCAGCAGTTTATTGACCACGGGTCCTGAAGCTTTCTTT.

This clonotype was recorded a few times. The chain is built from TRBV5-4 and TRBJ2-5; the D call may be TRBD1 or TRBD2 (5 bases each). The ends were cut back, 4 bases at V and 9 bases at J, with 25 bases in the middle. Germline values: CDR1 SGHNT, CDR2 YYREEE (reference sequence). CDR3 size: 16 residues. The CDR3 sequence: CASSPGGEGSMGAQYF. The CDR3 DNA is TGTGCCAGCAGCCCCGGAGGAGAGGGGTCCATGGGGGCCCAGTACTTC.